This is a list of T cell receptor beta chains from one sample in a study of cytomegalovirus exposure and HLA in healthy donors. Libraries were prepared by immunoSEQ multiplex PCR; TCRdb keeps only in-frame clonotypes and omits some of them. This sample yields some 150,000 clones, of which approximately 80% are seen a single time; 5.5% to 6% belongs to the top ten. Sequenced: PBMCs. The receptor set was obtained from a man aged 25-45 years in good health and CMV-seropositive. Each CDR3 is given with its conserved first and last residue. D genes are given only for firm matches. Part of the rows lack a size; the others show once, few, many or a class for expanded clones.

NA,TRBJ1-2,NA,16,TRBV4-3,TGCGCCAGCAGCCAAGACGAGACAGGCCCTCATTATGGCTACACCTTC,CASSQDETGPHYGYTF
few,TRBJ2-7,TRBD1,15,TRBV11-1,TGTGCCAGCAGCCAGCCGGGACAGGGGGCCTACGAGCAGTACTTC,CASSQPGQGAYEQYF
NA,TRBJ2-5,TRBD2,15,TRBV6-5,TGTGCCAGCAGCCGCCGTGGCGGGGGACAAGAGACCCAGTACTTC,CASSRRGGGQETQYF
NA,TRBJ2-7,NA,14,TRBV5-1,TGCGCCAGCAGCTTGGGACAGCCCTCCTACGAGCAGTACTTC,CASSLGQPSYEQYF
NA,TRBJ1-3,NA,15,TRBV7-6,TGTGCCAGCAGCCCTGACAGGAGTAAAGGAAACACCATATATTTT,CASSPDRSKGNTIYF
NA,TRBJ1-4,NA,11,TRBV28,TGTGCCAGCAGTTCCCGGGTAAAACTGTTTTTT,CASSSRVKLFF
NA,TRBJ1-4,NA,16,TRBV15,TGTGCCACCAGCAGAGTTGGGACAACAACTAATGAAAAACTGTTTTTT,CATSRVGTTTNEKLFF
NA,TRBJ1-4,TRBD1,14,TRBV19,TGTGCCAGTGGGAGGACAGGCTTAAATGAAAAACTGTTTTTT,CASGRTGLNEKLFF
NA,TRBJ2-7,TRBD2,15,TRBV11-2,TGTGCCAGCAGCTTAGCCGGGGGGACCTCCTACGAGCAGTACTTC,CASSLAGGTSYEQYF
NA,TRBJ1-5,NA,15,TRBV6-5,TGTGCCAGCAGTTACGTAGGGGGAAGCAATCAGCCCCAGCATTTT,CASSYVGGSNQPQHF
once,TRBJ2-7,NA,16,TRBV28,TGTGCCAGCAGTTTGGCGGGGACGTTATCATACTACGAGCAGTACTTC,CASSLAGTLSYYEQYF
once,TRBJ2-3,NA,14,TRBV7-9,TGTGCCAGCAGCTTACCGGTAACCGGAGATACGCAGTATTTT,CASSLPVTGDTQYF
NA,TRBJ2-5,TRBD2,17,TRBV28,TGTGCCAGCAGTCCCTTATCGGGGGGGGTCCCCCAAGAGACCCAGTACTTC,CASSPLSGGVPQETQYF
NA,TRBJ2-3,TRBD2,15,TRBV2,TGTGCCAGCAGGGGTAGGGAGGGGACGGGGGATACGCAGTATTTT,CASRGREGTGDTQYF
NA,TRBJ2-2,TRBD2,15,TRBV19,TGTGCCAGTAGTCCCCGGACTAGCGGAACCGGGGAGCTGTTTTTT,CASSPRTSGTGELFF
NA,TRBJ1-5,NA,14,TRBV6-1,TGTGCCAGCAGTTCAGGGATTCGCAATCAGCCCCAGCATTTT,CASSSGIRNQPQHF
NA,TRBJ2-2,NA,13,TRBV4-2,TGTGCCAGCAGCCAAGTTGAGGCCGGGGAGCTGTTTTTT,CASSQVEAGELFF
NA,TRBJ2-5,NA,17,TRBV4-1,TGCGCCAGCAGCCAAGCCCAGATCCTAGGAGCACAAGAGACCCAGTACTTC,CASSQAQILGAQETQYF
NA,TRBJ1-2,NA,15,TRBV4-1,TGCGCCAGCAGCGGGGCCGCAGGGCAGTTTTATGGCTACACCTTC,CASSGAAGQFYGYTF
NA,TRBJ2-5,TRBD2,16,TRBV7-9,TGTGCCAGCAGCCTCGGACTAGCGGGGTACCAAGAGACCCAGTACTTC,CASSLGLAGYQETQYF
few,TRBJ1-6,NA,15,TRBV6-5,TGTGCCAGCCGGGGAGGAGGCTCCTATAATTCACCCCTCCACTTT,CASRGGGSYNSPLHF